The T cell receptor (beta chain) described here comes from a study of T-cell memory formation after mild COVID-19 (dated by TCRdb to about 2021). Notes on the research overall: TCR sequence clusters from the two donors were largely donor specific. In a couple of donors, T-cell clones that expanded and contracted after mild COVID-19 were tracked by sequencing TCRalpha and TCRbeta repertoires over time. Two young, previously healthy adult volunteers made up the cohort, one male and one female.

What the authors observed across the whole study: The second-wave clones that peaked on day 37 were not confirmed to be SARS-CoV-2 specific. The study included only two mild cases, and larger cohorts that include severe cases with pre-infection samples were judged to be necessary. Contracting CD4+ clones were located mainly in the CM and EM memory subsets, whereas CD8+ clones were found to be enriched in EMRA. Balanced CD4/CD8 phenotypes were observed for clones contracting from day 15 to 85, whereas a bias towards CD4+ was observed for a second wave of clones expanding from day 15 to 37. Some responding clones were found in pre-infection memory, which suggests that pre-existing cross-reactive memory T cells took part in the SARS-CoV-2 response.

This clonotype was observed at least ten times. Its antigen is currently not known. Per-base qualities were not stored, and no clone one base away is much larger. The sequencer listed for this sample is Illumina NovaSeq 6000. TCRalpha and TCRbeta cDNA libraries were built by 5'RACE with constant-segment primers, adding sample barcodes and unique molecular identifiers. Trizol reagent was used to extract RNA from every sample. Amplification of the libraries took two PCR steps, and the second step added a second sample barcode plus Illumina TruSeq adapters. Sequencing of the libraries was done on an Illumina NovaSeq, producing 2 x 150 bp paired-end reads. As for how the authors treated the data: The reads were demultiplexed and collapsed into UMI-guided consensus sequences using migec v1.2.7. Using mixcr v2.1.11, the UMI consensuses were aligned to TRA and TRB V and J templates and assembled into clonotypes. A clonotype was counted as expanded or contracted only when both edgeR and NoisET called the clonotype significant, with the noise models trained on biological replicates. edgeR calls used a false discovery rate-adjusted p below 0.01 and a log2 fold-change threshold of 1. PCA with hierarchical clustering of max-normalized trajectories of the 1000 most abundant clonotypes was used as exploratory dynamics analysis. Each responding clone was given a CD4 or CD8 phenotype based on the CD4+ and CD8+ repertoires, which had been sequenced separately. TCRdb itself trimmed the public reads at Q25 with fastp, ran MiXCR and retained productive beta chains. CDR3 protein sequences are deduplicated, and each keeps its most common genes and DNA. For this entry, the V and J calls and clone size follow TCRdb and not the study's own pipeline. The sample yields roughly 120,000 distinct CDR3 sequences; about a sixth were counted once. The ten largest clonotypes hold approximately 15% of the sample.

V loses 3 bases of germline sequence and J loses 7 bases, and the interval between the two ends is 13 bases. CDR1 and CDR2 (SQVTM, ANQGSEA) derive from the germline V gene. Taken from cysteine to phenylalanine, the CDR3 has 13 residues. Only the CDR3 DNA is retained, 39 bases long and in frame from the first base. PBMCs were isolated by Ficoll-Paque density gradient centrifugation. The sample consisted of PBMCs or a T cell subset sorted from them (not recorded which). This clonotype originated in an adult woman who had mild COVID-19 (a few samples of this study predate the infection). The sample titles of this study are shuffled in the database, so cell type and time point are left out; the donor was told from shared clones. The V gene is TRBV29-1 and the J gene is TRBJ2-1; the D gene is perhaps TRBD1, on 7 matching bases. The CDR3 region: CSVEVRGRNEQFF. The DNA sequence is given as TGCAGCGTTGAGGTCAGGGGGAGGAATGAGCAGTTCTTC.